This T cell receptor (beta chain) was obtained from a study of cytomegalovirus exposure and HLA in healthy donors. A multiplex PCR was run with 60 Vbeta primers and 13 Jbeta primers. This table comes from immunoSEQ multiplex PCR, and its TCRdb copy is limited to in-frame clones, with some not included. The sample carries around 150,000 clones, over 75% recorded once. The CDR3 totals 13 residues. V dropped 3 bases and J dropped 6 bases, with 10 bases sitting between them. The germline gives CDR1 MNHEY, CDR2 SMNVEV (reference sequence). The sequence came from a woman aged 40 to 55 in good health and CMV-seronegative. The rearrangement uses TRBV27 and TRBJ2-3, with a weak D call TRBD2 (5 bases). The sequencing sample was made of PBMCs. The CDR3 nucleotides read TGTGCCAGCAGTTTTCGGGGAGCCGATACGCAGTATTTT. The encoded protein is CASSFRGADTQYF.